Following are 25 T cell receptor beta chains from one sample sequenced in a study of regulatory T cells in long-lasting Graves disease. Time point in this sample: newly diagnosed GD, antithyroid drugs for less than 3 months. The TCR library was made from RNA that had been extracted from PBMCs in TRIzol. Building the TCR beta libraries relied on iRepertoire HTBI primers, and CDR3 regions underwent Arm-PCR. MiXCR, applied by TCRdb to the multiplex PCR reads, yields one record per CDR3 protein. Counted here are a few hundred thousand distinct CDR3 sequences, 10% to 15% occurring once; the ten biggest clones make up over 15%. These data are also associated with another study on T cells in Graves' hyperthyroidism and ophthalmopathy.

The sequencing here drew on peripheral blood mononuclear cells (PBMCs), taken at new diagnosis, from a patient treated with antithyroid drugs. The receptors stem from a woman aged 18-29 years with Graves disease.

In the case of this clonotype: A read error may explain this, as a much larger clone is one base away. This rearrangement joins TRBV7-2 to TRBJ2-1, with TRBD2 matching 8 bases. J gave up 10 bases and V 1 base, and 9 bases lay outside the gene matches. This CDR3 is 15 amino acids long. CDR1 SGHTA and CDR2 FQGNSA come from the germline V gene. The CDR3 bases are TGTGCCAGCAGCTTAGACACTAGCGGAAGCTACGAGCAGTTCTTC. Its protein product is CASSLDTSGSYEQFF.

This clonotype showed up just a few times. The genes are TRBV24-1 and TRBJ1-1; D uncertain. Trimming shortened V by 12 bases and J by 1 base, and 11 bases separated the two germline ends. CDR3 size: 12 residues. Germline values: CDR1 KGHDR, CDR2 SFDVKD. Written as DNA, the CDR3 is TGTGCCGCCGGTATTCAGAACACTGAAGCTTTCTTT. It is translated as CAAGIQNTEAFF.

V is TRBV12-3 or TRBV12-4 and J is TRBJ2-7; 7 bases match TRBD1. The CDR3 runs 13 residues. V lost 6 bases to trimming and J lost 5 bases; unmatched junction nucleotides: 7. The CDR3 is CASRQRTGHEQYF. In DNA, the CDR3 is TGTGCCAGCAGACAACGGACAGGACACGAGCAGTACTTC.

Ten or more counts support this clonotype. The chain joins TRBV6-2 or TRBV6-3 to TRBJ2-1; 9 bases align to TRBD2. The V segment lost 3 bases and the J segment 5 bases; nucleotides outside the gene matches: 5. The germline V gene encodes CDR1 MNHEY and CDR2 SVGEGT. The CDR3 consists of 15 residues. Here the CDR3 reads CASSYQGLANNEQFF. For the CDR3, the DNA is TGTGCCAGCAGTTATCAGGGACTAGCAAACAATGAGCAGTTCTTC.

This clonotype was picked up many times. J is TRBJ2-3 and V is TRBV6-1; possible D gene TRBD1, 5 bases. The CDR3 runs 16 residues. From germline, CDR1 is MNHNS and CDR2 SASEGT. V was clipped by 5 bases and J by 3 bases, with 18 bases between them. CDR3 loop: CASSRRTTRRTDTQYF. In DNA, the CDR3 is TGTGCCAGCAGTCGCAGGACAACACGCCGGACAGATACGCAGTATTTT.

Many counts were recorded for this clonotype. The chain couples TRBV7-6 to TRBJ2-5; 9 nucleotides line up with TRBD2. The germline gives CDR1 SGHVS, CDR2 FNYEAQ. The length of the CDR3 is 14 residues. Trimming cost V 5 bases and J 3 bases; bases outside gene matches: 4. CDR3 in amino acids: CASSEGLAKETQYF. The DNA of the CDR3 is TGTGCCAGCAGCGAGGGACTAGCTAAAGAGACCCAGTACTTC.

This chain uses TRBV27 with TRBJ2-3; 14 bases line up with TRBD2. CDR3 length: 18 amino acids. J lost 2 bases, V lost 4 bases, and 8 bases had no gene match. Germline-derived CDR1 and CDR2 are MNHEY and SMNVEV (reference sequence). The CDR3 nucleotides read TGTGCCAGCAGTTCTAGACTAGCGGGGGGGCGTGTCACAGATACGCAGTATTTT. Translated: CASSSRLAGGRVTDTQYF.

This clonotype was detected only a few times. This sequence joins TRBV15 and TRBJ1-2; the D gene is possibly TRBD1 (5 bases). Trimming pared 1 base from V and 2 bases from J, leaving 11 bases between. In germline, CDR1 is LNHNV, CDR2 YYDKDF (reference sequence). CDR3 size: 15 residues. The chain's CDR3 is CATSRGGEPNYGYTF. The CDR3 DNA sequence: TGTGCCACCAGCAGAGGAGGGGAGCCAAACTATGGCTACACCTTC.

This clonotype was recorded at least ten times. The genes are TRBV20-1 and TRBJ1-2; D possibly corresponds to TRBD1 (5 bases). V gave up 0 bases and J gave up 4 bases, with 9 bases separating them. There are 13 residues in the CDR3. Germline V CDR1 and CDR2: DFQATT, SNEGSKA (reference sequence). The DNA for the CDR3 is TGCAGTGCTAGAGATCTTGGGACCTATGGCTACACCTTC. Protein product: CSARDLGTYGYTF.

Ten or more counts support this clonotype. The genes are TRBV20-1 and TRBJ1-5, with 8 positions matching TRBD1. Per germline, CDR1 DFQATT and CDR2 SNEGSKA (reference sequence). This CDR3 contains 15 residues. V was pared by 5 bases and J by 6 bases, with 12 bases of the junction left unmatched. CDR3 nucleotides: TGCAGTGCTGACTACAGGGGGTCGAGTGGTCAGCCCCAGCATTTT. This codes for CSADYRGSSGQPQHF.

The J gene is TRBJ2-1, the V gene TRBV6-1; 10 bases are a match to TRBD2. Germline CDR1 and CDR2: MNHNS and SASEGT. Losses at the gene ends were 7 bases for V and 8 bases for J; bases not matched to a gene: 5. The CDR3 is 13 residues long. CDR3 loop: CASTLAGEYEQFF. CDR3 bases: TGTGCCAGCACCCTAGCGGGAGAGTATGAGCAGTTCTTC.

This clonotype showed up many times. This chain connects TRBV28 to TRBJ2-5, with D tentatively TRBD1 (6 bases). Trimming removed 3 bases from V and 4 bases from J, with 12 bases in between. Germline V gene lookup returns CDR1 MDHEN and CDR2 SYDVKM. This CDR3 has 14 amino acids. CDR3 in amino acids: CASSLQGNAETQYF. In DNA, the CDR3 is TGTGCCAGCAGTTTGCAGGGGAACGCAGAGACCCAGTACTTC.

This clonotype was observed many times. The chain has TRBV5-1 and TRBJ2-1; perhaps TRBD1 as D (6 bases). V lost 2 bases and J lost 7, with 13 bases in between. CDR1 and CDR2 from the germline V gene are SGHRS and YFSETQ. The CDR3 spans 14 residues. In nucleotides, the CDR3 is TGCGCCAGCAGCTTAATGACCGGGACAAATGAGCAGTTCTTC. It yields the protein CASSLMTGTNEQFF.

This clonotype was picked up a small number of times. J is TRBJ2-3 and V is TRBV2; 12 bases fit TRBD2. Losses at the gene ends were 7 bases for V and 2 bases for J; bases not matched to a gene: 7. The CDR3 loop spans 16 amino acids. CDR1 is SNHLY, CDR2 FYNNEI, per germline. The CDR3 reads CASNQLAGGPTDTQYF. The CDR3, as DNA: TGTGCCAGCAACCAACTAGCGGGGGGACCCACAGATACGCAGTATTTT.

As regards this clonotype: A much larger clone is a single base away; this may be a read error. The chain couples TRBV7-2 to TRBJ1-4; D gene uncertain. Trimming took 1 base from V and 11 from J, leaving 11 bases between them. The germline gives CDR1 SGHTA, CDR2 FQGNSA. The length of the CDR3 is 13 residues. CDR3 sequence reads: CASSLGTIDKLFF. The CDR3 nucleotides are TGTGCCAGCAGCTTAGGTACCATAGACAAACTGTTTTTT.

In the case of this clonotype: The germline gene is not matched at one end of the junction; a read error may be the cause. J is TRBJ2-1 and V is TRBV7-7, with 7 bases matching TRBD1. This CDR3 comprises 15 residues. Germline assignment: CDR1 SSHAT and CDR2 FNYEAQ (reference sequence). Here the CDR3 DNA reads TGTGCTAGCAGCTTAAGTAGGGACAGCCACAATGAGCAGTTCTTC. This translates into CASSLSRDSHNEQFF.

This clonotype was detected a few times. This chain connects TRBV7-2 to TRBJ1-3, with 7 positions matching TRBD1. Germline-derived CDR1 and CDR2 are SGHTA and FQGNSA. The CDR3 contains 13 residues. V was clipped by 8 bases and J by 4 bases; unmatched bases: 5. Written as DNA, the CDR3 is TGTGCCAGCCGACAGGGACTAGGAAACACCATATATTTT. Translation: CASRQGLGNTIYF.

This clonotype was observed at least ten times. The chain links TRBV29-1 to TRBJ2-5; 8 bases are a match to TRBD1. The length of the CDR3 is 17 residues. With 0 bases clipped from V and 4 bases from J, the junction kept 13 bases outside the gene matches. Germline V gives CDR1 SQVTM, CDR2 ANQGSEA. DNA for the CDR3: TGCAGCGTTGAAGACTTCCTACCGGGACAGGAGGCAGAGACCCAGTACTTC. Protein: CSVEDFLPGQEAETQYF.

This clonotype came up many times. The CDR3 sequence is CASSGERTVNSPLHF. The DNA of the CDR3 is TGTGCCAGCAGTGGAGAGCGGACGGTAAATTCACCCCTCCACTTT. This chain links TRBV2 with TRBJ1-6, with D hard to call. Germline V gives CDR1 SNHLY, CDR2 FYNNEI. The CDR3 consists of 15 residues. The V end lost 4 bases, the J end lost 7 bases, and 14 bases lay between the germline ends.

With respect to this clonotype: The conserved closing phenylalanine or tryptophan is absent in this CDR3, likely reflecting a read error. The rearrangement links TRBV27 to TRBJ2-7; D is possibly TRBD1 (6 bases). From germline, CDR1 is MNHEY and CDR2 SMNVEV (reference sequence). Trimming pared 7 bases from V and 0 bases from J, leaving 16 bases between. CDR3 length: 15 amino acids. CDR3 in DNA: TGTGCCAGCACCCCCCGAGGGGGTTCCTCCTACGAGCAGTACCTC. It is translated as CASTPRGGSSYEQYL.

This clonotype was recorded at least ten times. The chain couples TRBV4-1 to TRBJ1-5; no reliable D call. The germline gives CDR1 MGHRA, CDR2 YSYEKL. The CDR3 has 17 amino acids. Trimming left V 0 bases short and J 3 bases short, with 15 bases between. The CDR3 here is CASSQDWASQANQPQHF. The CDR3 nucleotides read TGCGCCAGCAGCCAAGATTGGGCCTCCCAGGCCAATCAGCCCCAGCATTTT.

This clonotype was observed at least ten times. The chain uses TRBV29-1 and TRBJ2-3; D is unclear. From germline, CDR1 is SQVTM and CDR2 ANQGSEA. The CDR3 has 12 residues. The germline V and J ends were trimmed by 5 bases and 8 bases, with 14 bases remaining between them. CDR3 sequence reads: CSVSKVHGTQYF. The CDR3 DNA sequence: TGCAGCGTTAGTAAGGTCCATGGTACGCAGTATTTT.

This clonotype was detected only a few times. The gene calls are TRBV27 and TRBJ2-2; 8 nucleotides agree with TRBD2. CDR1 is MNHEY and CDR2 is SMNVEV in the germline V gene (reference sequence). With 7 bases clipped from V and 4 bases from J, the junction kept 14 bases outside the gene matches. The CDR3 spans 17 residues. The CDR3 here is CASKPSGGPFGTGELFF. DNA of the CDR3: TGTGCCAGCAAGCCCAGCGGGGGACCCTTCGGCACCGGGGAGCTGTTTTTT.

This clonotype has at least ten counts. Here the CDR3 DNA reads TGTGCCAGCAGCCCAGATGAATCCACAGATACGCAGTATTTT. Its protein product is CASSPDESTDTQYF. The chain recombines TRBV6-1 with TRBJ2-3; no definite D call. Germline lookup yields CDR1 MNHNS and CDR2 SASEGT. V was trimmed by 6 bases and J by 2 bases, leaving 12 bases between them. The CDR3 consists of 14 residues.

This clonotype was counted only a few times. The rearrangement links TRBV3-1 to TRBJ1-5, with D maybe TRBD1 (5 bases). CDR3 size: 13 residues. The germline CDR1 and CDR2 sequences are LGHDT and YNNKEL (reference sequence). Deletions cut 2 bases from V and 8 bases from J, with 10 bases between. CDR3 DNA: TGTGCCAGCAGCCAATTTCGGGACGAGCCCCAGCATTTT. The encoded protein is CASSQFRDEPQHF. The full variable domain, with the rest looked up from reference TRBV3-1 and TRBJ1-5, is DTAVSQTPKYLVTQMGNDKSIKCEQNLGHDTMYWYKQDSKKFLKIMFSYNNKELIINETVPNRFSPKSPDKAHLNLHINSLELGDSAVYFCASSQFRDEPQHFGDGTRLSIL.